This is a list of T cell receptor beta chains from one sample in a study of blood T cell repertoires in COVID-19. The method was immunoSEQ multiplex PCR; TCRdb's version includes in-frame clones alone and lacks a portion of them. The table lists about 330,000 clones, 92% of them singletons. Sequenced input: PBMCs or T cells enriched from blood (not recorded which). These receptors originate from a woman under 40 who had recovered from COVID-19. Each CDR3 is given with its conserved first and last residue. Each record gives: J gene, D gene, clone size, V gene, CDR3 protein, CDR3 DNA. D genes are given only for firm matches. Clone size is not always given. Where it is, it says once, few, many or a class for expanded clones.

TRBJ2-1,TRBD2,-,TRBV19,CASRRLAGGNNEQFF,TGTGCCAGTAGACGACTAGCGGGGGGAAACAATGAGCAGTTCTTC
TRBJ1-4,-,-,TRBV6-5,CASSPRGELFF,TGTGCCAGCAGTCCCCGCGGAGAACTGTTTTTT
TRBJ2-3,TRBD2,-,TRBV4-3,CASSQVPGGLADTQYF,TGCGCCAGCAGCCAAGTGCCGGGGGGGCTGGCAGATACGCAGTATTTT
TRBJ2-5,-,-,TRBV12-3/TRBV12-4,CASSWEETQYF,TGTGCCAGCAGTTGGGAGGAGACCCAGTACTTC
TRBJ2-3,-,-,TRBV19,CASSPRTGTQYF,TGTGCCAGTAGTCCTCGGACTGGGACGCAGTATTTT
TRBJ1-1,TRBD1,-,TRBV3-1/TRBV3-2,CASSQGQGAEAFF,TGTGCCAGCAGCCAAGGACAGGGCGCTGAAGCTTTCTTT
TRBJ2-7,-,few,TRBV27,CASSLFGDYSYEQYF,TGTGCCAGCAGTTTATTCGGAGACTACTCCTACGAGCAGTACTTC
TRBJ2-5,-,-,TRBV28,CASSPGTGAGETQYF,TGTGCCAGCAGTCCTGGGACTGGCGCCGGGGAGACCCAGTACTTC
TRBJ1-1,-,-,TRBV28,CASSLSSTEAFF,TGTGCCAGCAGCCTGTCGAGCACTGAAGCTTTCTTT
TRBJ2-1,-,-,TRBV5-4,CASSPEGASSYNEQFF,TGTGCCAGCAGCCCGGAGGGGGCCAGCTCCTACAATGAGCAGTTCTTC
TRBJ1-2,-,-,TRBV3-1/TRBV3-2,CASSQDSYGYTF,TGTGCCAGCAGCCAAGACTCCTATGGCTACACCTTC
TRBJ2-7,-,-,TRBV5-4,CASSTDRLFGHEQYF,TGTGCCAGCAGCACCGACAGGCTTTTTGGCCACGAGCAGTACTTC
TRBJ1-3,-,-,TRBV7-8,CASSPGQSSGNTIYF,TGTGCCAGCAGCCCGGGACAAAGCTCTGGAAACACCATATATTTT
TRBJ1-3,-,-,TRBV4-2,CASSQEGIRGSGNTIYF,TGTGCCAGCAGCCAAGAGGGTATTCGGGGCTCTGGAAACACCATATATTTT
TRBJ1-2,-,-,TRBV7-9,CASSLLAGDYGYTF,TGTGCCAGCAGCTTATTGGCAGGGGACTATGGCTACACCTTC
TRBJ2-1,TRBD2,-,TRBV5-4,CASSAGTSRAMNEQFF,TGTGCCAGCAGCGCTGGGACTAGCCGAGCCATGAATGAGCAGTTCTTC
TRBJ2-2,-,-,TRBV4-1,CASSQVAAGELFF,TGCGCCAGCAGCCAAGTCGCGGCCGGGGAGCTGTTTTTT
TRBJ2-1,TRBD2,-,TRBV5-4,CASSLTSGRINEQFF,TGTGCCAGCAGCTTGACTAGCGGGAGGATTAATGAGCAGTTCTTC
TRBJ2-1,-,-,TRBV11-2,CASSSTAGEQFF,TGTGCCAGCAGCTCAACCGCGGGTGAGCAGTTCTTC
TRBJ2-1,TRBD2,-,TRBV9,CASSTGTSGYYEQFF,TGTGCCAGCAGCACCGGGACTAGCGGGTACTATGAGCAGTTCTTC
TRBJ2-3,-,once,TRBV12-3/TRBV12-4,CASSPEPDTQYF,TGTGCCAGCAGTCCGGAGCCCGATACGCAGTATTTT
TRBJ1-2,-,once,TRBV5-6,CASSLTGFYGYTF,TGTGCCAGCAGCCTAACAGGGTTTTATGGCTACACCTTC
TRBJ1-1,-,-,TRBV28,CASSPGHLNTEAFF,TGTGCCAGCAGTCCTGGACACTTGAACACTGAAGCTTTCTTT
TRBJ1-2,TRBD1,-,TRBV28,CASSPPMTGWGLYGYTF,TGTGCCAGCAGTCCGCCAATGACAGGGTGGGGGTTATATGGCTACACCTTC
TRBJ2-7,TRBD1,-,TRBV27,CASRRDRAGEQYF,TGTGCCAGCAGGCGGGACAGGGCTGGCGAGCAGTACTTC
TRBJ2-7,-,-,TRBV4-3,CASSQGYPEVYEQYF,TGCGCCAGCAGCCAAGGTTACCCCGAGGTTTACGAGCAGTACTTC
TRBJ2-7,TRBD2,-,TRBV28,CASSLSTGGIGEQYF,TGTGCCAGCAGTTTATCTACCGGGGGGATCGGGGAGCAGTACTTC
TRBJ2-1,TRBD2,-,TRBV27,CASSSGLAGYNEQFF,TGTGCCAGCAGTTCAGGACTAGCGGGGTACAATGAGCAGTTCTTC
TRBJ2-1,-,-,TRBV9,CASSVLENMNEQFF,TGTGCCAGCAGCGTACTGGAGAATATGAATGAGCAGTTCTTC
TRBJ1-5,TRBD1,few,TRBV28,CASTHRGTGIVPQHF,TGTGCCAGCACTCACAGGGGGACCGGAATCGTTCCCCAGCATTTT
TRBJ1-1,-,once,TRBV29-1,CSVEAGAATEAFF,TGCAGCGTTGAAGCAGGGGCGGCGACTGAAGCTTTCTTT
TRBJ2-7,TRBD1,-,TRBV10-3,CAIRLTGGYEQYF,TGTGCCATCAGGTTGACAGGGGGCTACGAGCAGTACTTC
TRBJ1-5,TRBD1,-,TRBV5-4,CASSSLRGQGIPSNQPQHF,TGTGCCAGCAGCTCGCTAAGGGGACAGGGGATTCCTAGCAATCAGCCCCAGCATTTT
TRBJ1-2,-,-,TRBV3-1/TRBV3-2,CASSPTMGGYGYTF,TGTGCCAGCAGCCCGACGATGGGGGGGTATGGCTACACCTTC
TRBJ2-3,TRBD2,-,TRBV3-1/TRBV3-2,CASSRRGLAGGYTDTQYF,TGTGCCAGCAGCCGCCGGGGACTAGCGGGAGGATACACAGATACGCAGTATTTT
TRBJ2-7,-,-,TRBV7-9,CASSPGYEQYF,TGTGCCAGCAGCCCAGGATACGAGCAGTACTTC
TRBJ1-6,-,-,TRBV19,CASSIAPGQPLHF,TGTGCCAGTAGTATCGCCCCTGGGCAGCCCCTCCACTTT
TRBJ2-5,TRBD2,-,TRBV27,CASSSNGEGRQETQYF,TGTGCCAGCAGTTCTAACGGGGAGGGACGCCAAGAGACCCAGTACTTC
TRBJ1-1,TRBD1,-,TRBV2,CASSQDRATEAFF,TGTGCCAGCAGCCAGGACAGGGCCACTGAAGCTTTCTTT
TRBJ1-6,TRBD1,-,TRBV5-5,CASSLGQLYSPLHF,TGTGCCAGCAGCCTGGGACAGTTGTATTCACCCCTCCACTTT
TRBJ1-3,-,-,TRBV4-3,CASSQEAGTYGNTIYF,TGCGCCAGCAGCCAAGAGGCAGGGACTTATGGAAACACCATATATTTT
TRBJ2-5,-,-,TRBV30,CAWSPASKQETQYF,TGTGCCTGGAGCCCAGCTAGCAAGCAAGAGACCCAGTACTTC
TRBJ1-5,-,few,TRBV6-5,CASSDRRVTQPQHF,TGTGCCAGCAGCGACCGCAGGGTAACCCAGCCCCAGCATTTT
TRBJ1-1,TRBD1,-,TRBV28,CASSLTGALNTEAFF,TGTGCCAGCAGTTTAACAGGGGCATTGAACACTGAAGCTTTCTTT
TRBJ1-2,-,-,TRBV19,CASSGRGGYTF,TGTGCCAGTAGCGGCAGGGGAGGCTACACCTTC
TRBJ2-1,TRBD2,-,TRBV4-1,CASSQDRSSGSEQFF,TGCGCCAGCAGCCAAGATCGTAGTAGCGGGAGCGAGCAGTTCTTC
TRBJ2-3,TRBD1,-,TRBV2,CASPRQTGERDTQYF,TGTGCCAGCCCCCGCCAAACAGGGGAACGAGATACGCAGTATTTT
TRBJ1-1,-,-,TRBV6-5,CASSKMREGEAFF,TGTGCCAGCAGTAAAATGAGGGAGGGTGAAGCTTTCTTT
TRBJ1-1,TRBD1,-,TRBV7-9,CASSWTGTGENTEAFF,TGTGCCAGCAGCTGGACAGGGACCGGGGAGAACACTGAAGCTTTCTTT